The 25 T cell receptor beta chains reported below all come from one sample, sequenced in a study of early T cells in non-severe SARS-CoV-2 infection. TCRdb reprocessed the 5' RACE reads via MiXCR and lists one record per CDR3 protein. The sample lists some 38,000 distinct CDR3 sequences, 3% to 4.5% occurring once. The sequencing sample was made of whole blood. These receptors were taken from an adult who was a healthcare worker with PCR-confirmed SARS-CoV-2 infection or an uninfected control (not recorded which).

The J gene is TRBJ1-2, the V gene TRBV28; D call uncertain. Trimming took off 8 bases at V and 1 base at J, with 8 bases between the two ends. The V gene's germline CDR1 is MDHEN and CDR2 SYDVKM. This CDR3 is built from 12 residues. The CDR3 sequence is CASLLNNYGYTF. CDR3 DNA: TGTGCCAGCCTATTAAATAACTATGGCTACACCTTC.

This clonotype was seen ten or more times. This sequence joins TRBV6-2 or TRBV6-3 and TRBJ2-7, with D perhaps assigned TRBD1 or TRBD2 (5 bases each). The CDR3 runs to 17 residues. Trimming cost V 4 bases and J 0 bases, with 19 bases left between them. Germline lookup yields CDR1 MNHEY and CDR2 SVGEGT. The CDR3 here is CASSSGPANPFSYEQYF. CDR3 sequence (DNA): TGTGCCAGCAGTTCGGGACCCGCTAATCCCTTCTCCTACGAGCAGTACTTC.

This clonotype was observed at least ten times. V gene TRBV20-1 combines with J gene TRBJ2-5, with D perhaps given as TRBD1 or TRBD2 (5 bases each). The CDR3 spans 15 residues. CDR1 and CDR2 from the germline V gene are DFQATT and SNEGSKA (reference sequence). V lost 0 bases and J lost 2, with 13 bases in between. DNA for the CDR3: TGCAGTGCTAGAGATAGCCGGGACCCACAAGAGACCCAGTACTTC. It codes for CSARDSRDPQETQYF.

V gene TRBV6-5 combines with J gene TRBJ2-1; 10 bases align to TRBD1. CDR1 and CDR2 (germline): MNHEY, SVGAGI. There are 16 residues in the CDR3. J lost 4 bases, V lost 6 bases, and 9 bases had no gene match. The CDR3 loop is CASRAGTGALYNEQFF. The CDR3 region has the DNA TGTGCCAGCAGGGCCGGGACAGGGGCCCTGTACAATGAGCAGTTCTTC.

Many counts were recorded for this clonotype. The gene calls are TRBV19 and TRBJ1-2; possible D gene TRBD1, 6 bases. V lost 6 bases, J lost 4 bases, and 21 bases lay in between. This CDR3 is 16 amino acids long. Germline V gene data show CDR1 as LNHDA and CDR2 as SQIVND (reference sequence). CDR3 amino acids: CASSRTPLTGAYGYTF. CDR3 coding DNA: TGTGCCAGTAGCCGTACCCCCCTGACAGGCGCCTATGGCTACACCTTC.

This clonotype was found many times. The chain employs TRBV27 and TRBJ1-5, with D possibly matching TRBD1 (5 bases). The germline V gene encodes CDR1 MNHEY and CDR2 SMNVEV (reference sequence). The CDR3 length is 15 residues. The V gene lost 1 base and the J gene lost 2 bases, with 9 bases spanning the gap. The CDR3 reads CASSLFWGGNQPQHF. CDR3 bases: TGTGCCAGCAGTTTATTTTGGGGGGGCAATCAGCCCCAGCATTTT.

This clonotype ranks as medium-sized. The chain uses TRBV29-1 and TRBJ1-1; tentative D call: TRBD1 (6 bases). The length of the CDR3 is 13 residues. The V end was cut by 7 bases, the J end by 6 bases, with 18 bases between. Germline CDR1 SQVTM, CDR2 ANQGSEA. The CDR3 DNA reads TGCAGCGCTCTGCCGGACAGTCTGCCTGAAGCTTTCTTT. This gives the protein CSALPDSLPEAFF. Full variable domain (remainder filled in from reference TRBV29-1 and TRBJ1-1): SAVISQKPSRDICQRGTSLTIQCQVDSQVTMMFWYRQQPGQSLTLIATANQGSEATYESGFVIDKFPISRPNLTFSTLTVSNMSPEDSSIYLCSALPDSLPEAFFGQGTRLTVV.

The chain has TRBV7-3 and TRBJ2-1, with 8 bases that match TRBD1. Germline V gene sequence: CDR1 SGHTA, CDR2 FQGTGA. The CDR3 is 11 residues long. Unmatched junction bases numbered 0, after V lost 5 bases and J lost 9 bases. As DNA, the CDR3 is TGTGCCAGCAGCACAGGGGGTGAGCAGTTCTTC. Translation: CASSTGGEQFF.

Ten or more counts support this clonotype. The chain joins TRBV14 to TRBJ2-1; 8 bases map to TRBD1. The germline CDR1 and CDR2 sequences are SGHDN and FVKESK. V trimming: 4 bases; J trimming: 1 base; junction bases outside the gene matches: 3. The length of the CDR3 is 15 residues. The DNA of the CDR3 is TGTGCCAGCAGCCGGAACAGGGGGTCCTACAATGAGCAGTTCTTC. It encodes CASSRNRGSYNEQFF.

This clonotype was found many times. The genes are TRBV20-1 and TRBJ2-3; D is possibly TRBD2 (5 bases). This CDR3 contains 14 residues. Germline V gene sequence: CDR1 DFQATT, CDR2 SNEGSKA (reference sequence). The DNA for the CDR3 is TGCAGCTTTCCGGGGAGCGACTACACAGATACGCAGTATTTT. This encodes CSFPGSDYTDTQYF.

This chain joins TRBV7-3 and TRBJ2-3; D gene uncertain. V shed 5 bases and J shed 2 bases, with 17 bases lying between them. Germline CDR1 and CDR2: SGHTA and FQGTGA. The CDR3 consists of 16 residues. For the CDR3, the DNA is TGTGCCAGCAGCCCCCAGGCGGCCGTTTTCACAGATACGCAGTATTTT. It yields the protein CASSPQAAVFTDTQYF. Full variable domain (outside the CDR3, taken from reference TRBV7-3 and TRBJ2-3): GAGVSQTPSNKVTEKGKYVELRCDPISGHTALYWYRQSLGQGPEFLIYFQGTGAADDSGLPNDRFFAVRPEGSVSTLKIQRTERGDSAVYLCASSPQAAVFTDTQYFGPGTRLTVL.

This clonotype showed up many times. This rearrangement joins TRBV7-2 to TRBJ1-4, with D perhaps matching TRBD1 (5 bases). CDR1 is SGHTA and CDR2 is FQGNSA in the germline V gene. This CDR3 comprises 14 residues. V lost 2 bases to trimming and J lost 8 bases, with 12 bases between them. In DNA, the CDR3 is TGTGCCAGCAGCTTAAGCAGGGCGGGCGAAAAACTGTTTTTT. Protein sequence: CASSLSRAGEKLFF.

This clonotype has just a few counts. The rearrangement joins TRBV7-9 to TRBJ2-3, with a possible D match to TRBD2 (6 bases). The CDR3 consists of 17 residues. The germline V gene has CDR1 SEHNR and CDR2 FQNEAQ (reference sequence). V was cut by 5 bases and J by 2 bases, with 20 bases left in between. The CDR3 DNA reads as TGTGCCAGCAGCCCTCCCCGAGGGCGGGAATTCACAGATACGCAGTATTTT. As protein: CASSPPRGREFTDTQYF.

This chain joins TRBV3-1 and TRBJ2-1; TRBD2 matches at 8 bases. The CDR3 contains 15 residues. Per the germline V gene, CDR1 is LGHDT and CDR2 is YNNKEL (reference sequence). V was pared by 0 bases and J by 7 bases, with 5 bases of the junction left unmatched. The CDR3 coding sequence is TGTGCCAGCAGCCAAGAACAGCGGGAGCGAAATGAGCAGTTCTTC. Protein product: CASSQEQRERNEQFF.

There are many counts of this clonotype. V gene TRBV12-3 or TRBV12-4 combines with J gene TRBJ2-3, with 12 bases lining up with TRBD2. The trim removed 6 bases at V and 5 bases at J, leaving 15 bases unmatched. CDR3 size: 18 residues. The CDR3 sequence is CASSPPPRLAGDRDTQYF. As DNA, the CDR3 is TGTGCCAGCAGCCCCCCCCCGCGACTAGCGGGAGATAGAGATACGCAGTATTTT.

This clonotype turned up a few times. The chain joins TRBV28 to TRBJ2-3, with 7 bases that match TRBD1. The CDR3 sequence is 15 residues long. Trimming at V came to 5 bases and at J to 2 bases, leaving 7 bases not matched to a gene. Germline CDR1 MDHEN, CDR2 SYDVKM. CDR3 sequence (DNA): TGTGCCAGCAGTCGAGAGACAGGGAACACAGATACGCAGTATTTT. This translates into CASSRETGNTDTQYF.

This clonotype has a handful of counts. The chain carries TRBV25-1 and TRBJ1-2; D unclear. The germline CDR1 and CDR2 sequences are MGHDK and SYGVNS. Trimming shortened V by 0 bases and J by 4 bases, and 15 bases separated the two germline ends. The CDR3 is made up of 16 amino acids. This CDR3 reads CASSEYGRAESYGYTF. CDR3 DNA sequence: TGTGCCAGCAGTGAATACGGTAGGGCGGAAAGCTATGGCTACACCTTC.

This clonotype was counted ten times or more. V is TRBV14 and J is TRBJ1-2, with 10 bases fitting TRBD1. The germline CDR1 and CDR2 sequences are SGHDN and FVKESK. This CDR3 is built from 13 residues. V gave up 1 base and J gave up 10 bases; unmatched junction bases: 3. The CDR3 reads CASSQVGTGVYTF. The CDR3 DNA is TGTGCCAGCAGCCAAGTGGGGACAGGGGTCTACACCTTC.

This clonotype was observed many times. The chain joins TRBV7-9 to TRBJ2-1, with 7 positions matching TRBD1. The V segment lost 5 bases and the J segment 1 base; nucleotides outside the gene matches: 8. Germline V gives CDR1 SEHNR, CDR2 FQNEAQ (reference sequence). The CDR3 contains 16 residues. The CDR3: CASSPGTVGSYNEQFF. The CDR3, as DNA: TGTGCCAGCAGCCCGGGGACAGTTGGATCCTACAATGAGCAGTTCTTC.

This clonotype has a count of ten or more. The V gene is TRBV2, the J gene TRBJ2-1, with D possibly TRBD1 on 7 matching bases. Trimming took 7 bases from V and 7 from J, leaving 17 bases between them. The CDR3 is 14 residues long. The germline gives CDR1 SNHLY, CDR2 FYNNEI. Here the CDR3 reads CASNQGGSVNEQFF. CDR3 coding DNA: TGTGCCAGCAATCAGGGGGGATCGGTGAATGAGCAGTTCTTC.

As DNA, the CDR3 is TGTGCCAGCAGCCAAAGACCTCCAGATACGCAGTATTTT. Protein sequence: CASSQRPPDTQYF. The chain recombines TRBV3-1 with TRBJ2-3, with D hard to call. CDR3 size: 13 residues. V shed 2 bases and J shed 4 bases, with 7 bases lying between them. Germline loops: CDR1 LGHDT, CDR2 YNNKEL (reference sequence).

The chain has TRBV2 and TRBJ2-1; no definite D call. The CDR3 has 14 residues. Per germline, CDR1 SNHLY and CDR2 FYNNEI. V lost 6 bases and J 5 bases, leaving 14 bases between the germline ends. CDR3 region: CASSRTNNNNEQFF. CDR3 coding DNA: TGTGCCAGCAGCAGAACGAACAACAACAATGAGCAGTTCTTC.

This clonotype has ten or more counts. V and J are TRBV28 and TRBJ2-5; TRBD1 matches at 9 bases. V was pared by 5 bases and J by 1 base, with 8 bases of the junction left unmatched. In germline, CDR1 is MDHEN, CDR2 SYDVKM. The CDR3 length is 16 residues. The CDR3 loop is CASSPQGQGFQETQYF. CDR3 sequence (DNA): TGTGCCAGCAGTCCTCAGGGACAGGGTTTCCAAGAGACCCAGTACTTC.

This chain uses TRBV2 with TRBJ2-1, with 9 positions matching TRBD1. The ends lost 7 bases at V and 2 bases at J; junction bases unmatched: 12. This CDR3 region has 17 residues. Germline lookup yields CDR1 SNHLY and CDR2 FYNNEI. The CDR3 reads CASTPGTGNTPYNEQFF. The CDR3 nucleotides read TGTGCCAGCACACCCGGGACAGGGAACACCCCCTACAATGAGCAGTTCTTC.

The V gene is TRBV5-1, the J gene TRBJ1-3; D call uncertain. CDR1 SGHRS and CDR2 YFSETQ come from the germline V gene. Trimming took off 0 bases at V and 1 base at J, with 5 bases between the two ends. This CDR3 comprises 14 residues. CDR3 nucleotide sequence: TGCGCCAGCAGCTTGGCCGGATCTGGAAACACCATATATTTT. It codes for CASSLAGSGNTIYF.